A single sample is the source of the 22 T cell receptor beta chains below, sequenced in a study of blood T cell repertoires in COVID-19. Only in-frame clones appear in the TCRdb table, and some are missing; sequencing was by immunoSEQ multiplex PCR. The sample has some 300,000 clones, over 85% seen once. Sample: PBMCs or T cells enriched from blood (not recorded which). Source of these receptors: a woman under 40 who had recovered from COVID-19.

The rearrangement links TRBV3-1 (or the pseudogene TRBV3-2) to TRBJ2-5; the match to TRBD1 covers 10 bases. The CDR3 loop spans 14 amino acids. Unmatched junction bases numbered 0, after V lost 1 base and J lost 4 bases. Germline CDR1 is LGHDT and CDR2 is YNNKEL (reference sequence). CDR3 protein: CASSQGTGGETQYF. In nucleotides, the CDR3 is TGTGCCAGCAGCCAAGGGACAGGGGGAGAGACCCAGTACTTC.

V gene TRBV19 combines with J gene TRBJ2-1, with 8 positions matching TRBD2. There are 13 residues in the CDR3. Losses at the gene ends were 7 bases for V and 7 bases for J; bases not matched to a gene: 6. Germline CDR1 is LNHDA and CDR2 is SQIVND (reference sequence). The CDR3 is CASNPGGPNEQFF. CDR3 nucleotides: TGTGCCAGTAATCCGGGAGGGCCAAATGAGCAGTTCTTC. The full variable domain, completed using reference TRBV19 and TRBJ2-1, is DGGITQSPKYLFRKEGQNVTLSCEQNLNHDAMYWYRQDPGQGLRLIYYSQIVNDFQKGDIAEGYSVSREKKESFPLTVTSAQKNPTAFYLCASNPGGPNEQFFGPGTRLTVL.

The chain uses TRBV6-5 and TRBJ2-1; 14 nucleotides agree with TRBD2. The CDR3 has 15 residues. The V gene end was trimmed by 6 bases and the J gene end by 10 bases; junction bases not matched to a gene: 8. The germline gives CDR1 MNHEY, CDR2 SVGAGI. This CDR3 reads CASRGLAGEVAEQFF. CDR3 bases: TGTGCCAGCAGGGGACTAGCGGGAGAGGTTGCCGAGCAGTTCTTC.

The CDR3 loop reads CASSLAGTGLAGGTGELFF. The CDR3 DNA sequence: TGTGCCAGCAGCTTAGCTGGAACAGGGCTAGCGGGAGGCACCGGGGAGCTGTTTTTT. The J gene is TRBJ2-2, the V gene TRBV7-6; TRBD2 aligns across 11 bases. The CDR3 sequence is 19 residues long. The germline gives CDR1 SGHVS, CDR2 FNYEAQ. With 0 bases clipped from V and 4 bases from J, the junction kept 10 bases outside the gene matches.

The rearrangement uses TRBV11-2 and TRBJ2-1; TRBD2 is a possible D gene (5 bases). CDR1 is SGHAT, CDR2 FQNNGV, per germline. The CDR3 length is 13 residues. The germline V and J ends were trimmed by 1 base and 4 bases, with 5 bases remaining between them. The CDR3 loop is CASSLGGYNEQFF. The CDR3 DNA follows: TGTGCCAGCAGCTTAGGAGGGTACAATGAGCAGTTCTTC.

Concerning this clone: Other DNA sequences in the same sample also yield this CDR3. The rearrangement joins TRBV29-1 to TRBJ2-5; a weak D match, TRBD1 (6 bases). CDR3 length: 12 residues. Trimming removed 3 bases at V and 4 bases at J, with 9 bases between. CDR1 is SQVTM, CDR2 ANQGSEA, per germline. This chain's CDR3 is CSVDRGGETQYF. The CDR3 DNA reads TGCAGCGTTGACAGGGGCGGAGAGACCCAGTACTTC.

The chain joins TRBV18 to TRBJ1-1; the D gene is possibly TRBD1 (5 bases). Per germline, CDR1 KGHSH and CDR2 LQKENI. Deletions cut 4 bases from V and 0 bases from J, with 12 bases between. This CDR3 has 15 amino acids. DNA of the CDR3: TGTGCCAGCTCACGAGATGGACATTTGAACACTGAAGCTTTCTTT. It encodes CASSRDGHLNTEAFF.

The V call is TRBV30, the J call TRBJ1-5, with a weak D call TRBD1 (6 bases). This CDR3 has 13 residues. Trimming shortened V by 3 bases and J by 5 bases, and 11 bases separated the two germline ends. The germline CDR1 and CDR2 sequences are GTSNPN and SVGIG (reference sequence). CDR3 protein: CAWSAQGYQPQHF. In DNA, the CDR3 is TGTGCCTGGAGCGCCCAGGGGTATCAGCCCCAGCATTTT.

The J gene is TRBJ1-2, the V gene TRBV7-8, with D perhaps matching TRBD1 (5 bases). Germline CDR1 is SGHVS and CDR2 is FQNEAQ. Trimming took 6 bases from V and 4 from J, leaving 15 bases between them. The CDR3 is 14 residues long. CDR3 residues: CASRAAGRAYGYTF. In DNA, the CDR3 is TGTGCCAGCAGAGCTGCCGGCAGGGCCTATGGCTACACCTTC.

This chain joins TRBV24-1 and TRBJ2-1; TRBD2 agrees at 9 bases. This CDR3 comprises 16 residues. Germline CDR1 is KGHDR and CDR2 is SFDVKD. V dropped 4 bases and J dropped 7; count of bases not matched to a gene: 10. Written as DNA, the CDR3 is TGTGCCACCAGTGACTCCTGGGCGGGAGGGGGGAATGAGCAGTTCTTC. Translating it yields CATSDSWAGGGNEQFF.

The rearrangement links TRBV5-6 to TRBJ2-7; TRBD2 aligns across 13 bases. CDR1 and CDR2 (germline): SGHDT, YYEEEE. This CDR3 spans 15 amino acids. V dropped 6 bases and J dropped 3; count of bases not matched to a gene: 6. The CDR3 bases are TGTGCCAGCAACCTAAGGACTAGCGGGAGCTACGAGCAGTACTTC. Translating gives CASNLRTSGSYEQYF.

The CDR3 sequence: CASSSIVVSGGSYEQYF. CDR3 nucleotide sequence: TGTGCCAGCAGTTCTATCGTGGTTAGCGGGGGGTCCTACGAGCAGTACTTC. The rearrangement joins TRBV27 to TRBJ2-7; the match to TRBD2 covers 10 bases. V shed 4 bases, J shed 1 base, and the junction held 10 bases outside the gene matches. The germline V gene encodes CDR1 MNHEY and CDR2 SMNVEV (reference sequence). The CDR3 sequence is 17 residues long.

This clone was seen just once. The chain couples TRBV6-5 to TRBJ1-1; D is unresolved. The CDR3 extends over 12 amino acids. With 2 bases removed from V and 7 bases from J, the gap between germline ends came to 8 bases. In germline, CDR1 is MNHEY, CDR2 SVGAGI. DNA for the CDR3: TGTGCCAGCAGTTACCGAGGAAATGAAGCTTTCTTT. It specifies CASSYRGNEAFF.

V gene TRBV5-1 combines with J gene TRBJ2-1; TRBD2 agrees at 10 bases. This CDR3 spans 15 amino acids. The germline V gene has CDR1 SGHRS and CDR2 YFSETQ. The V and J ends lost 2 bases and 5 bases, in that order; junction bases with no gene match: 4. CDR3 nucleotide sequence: TGCGCCAGCAGCTTAACGGGACTAGCGCACAATGAGCAGTTCTTC. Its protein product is CASSLTGLAHNEQFF. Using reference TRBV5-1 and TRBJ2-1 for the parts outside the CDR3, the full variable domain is KAGVTQTPRYLIKTRGQQVTLSCSPISGHRSVSWYQQTPGQGLQFLFEYFSETQRNKGNFPGRFSGRQFSNSRSEMNVSTLELGDSALYLCASSLTGLAHNEQFFGPGTRLTVL.

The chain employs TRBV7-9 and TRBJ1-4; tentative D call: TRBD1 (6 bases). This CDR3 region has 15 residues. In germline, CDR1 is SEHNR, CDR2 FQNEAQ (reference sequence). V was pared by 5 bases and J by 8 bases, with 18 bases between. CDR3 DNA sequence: TGTGCCAGCAGCCCATGGACAGAACGCCGCGAAAAACTGTTTTTT. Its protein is CASSPWTERREKLFF.

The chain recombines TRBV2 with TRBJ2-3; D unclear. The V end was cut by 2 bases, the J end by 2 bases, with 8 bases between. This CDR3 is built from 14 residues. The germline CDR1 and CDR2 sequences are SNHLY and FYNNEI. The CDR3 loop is CASSEWRDTDTQYF. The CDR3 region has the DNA TGTGCCAGCAGTGAATGGAGAGACACAGATACGCAGTATTTT. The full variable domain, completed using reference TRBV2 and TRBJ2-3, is EPEVTQTPSHQVTQMGQEVILRCVPISNHLYFYWYRQILGQKVEFLVSFYNNEISEKSEIFDDQFSVERPDGSNFTLKIRSTKLEDSAMYFCASSEWRDTDTQYFGPGTRLTVL.

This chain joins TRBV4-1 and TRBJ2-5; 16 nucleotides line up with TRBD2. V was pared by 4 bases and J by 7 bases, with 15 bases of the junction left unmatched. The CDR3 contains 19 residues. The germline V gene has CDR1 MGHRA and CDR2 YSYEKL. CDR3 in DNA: TGCGCCAGCAGCCCCCACGTTCGGTTCGGGACTAGCGGGAGGGGGACCCAGTACTTC. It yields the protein CASSPHVRFGTSGRGTQYF.

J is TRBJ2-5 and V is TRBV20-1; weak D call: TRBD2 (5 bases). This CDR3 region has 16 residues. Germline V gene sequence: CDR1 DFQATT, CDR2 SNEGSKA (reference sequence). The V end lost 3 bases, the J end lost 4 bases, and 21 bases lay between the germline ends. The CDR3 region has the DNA TGCAGTGCTAGTAAAGGTTCTGGAGGATATGGAGAGACCCAGTACTTC. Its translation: CSASKGSGGYGETQYF.

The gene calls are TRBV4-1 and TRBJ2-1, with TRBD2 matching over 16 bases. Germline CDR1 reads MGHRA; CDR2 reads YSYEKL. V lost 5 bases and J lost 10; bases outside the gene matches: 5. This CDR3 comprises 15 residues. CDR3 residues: CASSDPGLAGGEQFF. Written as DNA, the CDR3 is TGCGCCAGCAGCGATCCGGGACTAGCGGGGGGGGAGCAGTTCTTC.

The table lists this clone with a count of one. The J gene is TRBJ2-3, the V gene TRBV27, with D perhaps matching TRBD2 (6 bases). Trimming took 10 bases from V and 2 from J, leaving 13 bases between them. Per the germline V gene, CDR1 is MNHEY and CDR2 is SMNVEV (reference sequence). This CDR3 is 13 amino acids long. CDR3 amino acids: CATGGYSTDTQYF. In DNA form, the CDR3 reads TGTGCCACCGGAGGGTATTCCACAGATACGCAGTATTTT.

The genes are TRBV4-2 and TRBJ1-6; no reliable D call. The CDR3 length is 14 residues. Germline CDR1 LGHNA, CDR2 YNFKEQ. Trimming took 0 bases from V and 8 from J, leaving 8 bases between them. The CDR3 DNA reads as TGTGCCAGCAGCCAAGACATCTTAGATTCACCCCTCCACTTT. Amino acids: CASSQDILDSPLHF.

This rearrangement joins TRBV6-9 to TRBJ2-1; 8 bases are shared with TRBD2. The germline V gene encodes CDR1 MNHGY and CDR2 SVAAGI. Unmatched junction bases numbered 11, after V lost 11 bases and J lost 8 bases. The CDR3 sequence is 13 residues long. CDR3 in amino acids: CARRGSGKYEQFF. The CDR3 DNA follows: TGTGCCCGCCGCGGTAGCGGGAAATATGAGCAGTTCTTC.